This T cell receptor beta chain was recovered during a study of shared clonotypes between healthy human individuals. The CDR3 is 16 residues long. Germline values: CDR1 SGHTA, CDR2 FQGNSA. V was cut by 2 bases and J by 4 bases, with 15 bases left in between. TCRdb keeps only in-frame clones here, not all; method: immunoSEQ multiplex PCR. This sample has hundreds of thousands of clones; around 72% occur once, and the top ten carry over 1.5%. The chain combines TRBV7-2 with TRBJ1-3, with D perhaps TRBD1 (5 bases). The sequencing input was memory CD4+ T cells sorted from blood. As for subset: CD45RA-negative fraction. This receptor was identified in a woman aged 30 to 39 in good health. The CDR3: CASSLKIGGWGNTIYF. The CDR3 DNA is TGTGCCAGCAGCTTAAAAATCGGGGGATGGGGAAACACCATATATTTT.